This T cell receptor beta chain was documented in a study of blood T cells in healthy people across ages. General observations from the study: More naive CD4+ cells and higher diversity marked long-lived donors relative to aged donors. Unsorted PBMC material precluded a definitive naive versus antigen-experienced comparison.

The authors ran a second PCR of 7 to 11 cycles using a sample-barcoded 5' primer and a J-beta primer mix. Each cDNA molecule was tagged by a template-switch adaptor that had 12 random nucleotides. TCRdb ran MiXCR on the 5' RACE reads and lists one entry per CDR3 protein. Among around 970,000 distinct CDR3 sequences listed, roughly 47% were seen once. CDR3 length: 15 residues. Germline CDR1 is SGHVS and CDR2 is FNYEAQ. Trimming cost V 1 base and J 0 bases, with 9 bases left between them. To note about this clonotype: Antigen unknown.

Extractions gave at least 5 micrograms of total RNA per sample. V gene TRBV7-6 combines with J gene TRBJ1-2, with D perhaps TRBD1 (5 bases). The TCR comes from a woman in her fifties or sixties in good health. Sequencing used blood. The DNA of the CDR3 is TGTGCCAGCAGCTTAGGCAGGGCCTCTAACTATGGCTACACCTTC. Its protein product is CASSLGRASNYGYTF.